This T cell receptor beta chain was sequenced in a study of blood T cells in healthy people across ages. Study results and caveats: Donors of long life had a larger count of naive CD4+ cells and greater diversity than aged donors. CMV infection status of these donors was not known.

Note on this clonotype: The antigen remains undetermined.

Primed by a sample-barcoded 5' primer and a J-beta primer mix, a second PCR proceeded for roughly 7 to 12 cycles. TCRdb analysed the 5' RACE reads with MiXCR anew, one entry per CDR3 protein. Among 910,000 or so distinct CDR3 sequences listed, just over 50% were seen once. CDR1 DFQATT and CDR2 SNEGSKA come from the germline V gene (reference sequence). V was trimmed by 1 base and J by 8 bases, leaving 12 bases between them. This CDR3 is 13 amino acids long. Isolation of PBMCs gave at least 6 million cells per sample. This receptor was taken from a woman aged 55-70 years in good health. V and J are TRBV20-1 and TRBJ2-1; D ambiguous. The sequencing input was blood. The CDR3 is CSARVDEAYEQFF. CDR3 in DNA: TGCAGTGCTAGAGTCGATGAGGCGTATGAGCAGTTCTTC.